This T cell receptor beta chain was observed in a study of cytomegalovirus exposure and HLA in healthy donors (dated by TCRdb to the late 2010s). In the study overall: An earlier analysis of roughly 630 of the donors reported more than 250 Gb of sequence data and around 110 million unique TCR beta sequences from 150 million to 200 million T cells. The number of typed donors differed by locus: about 620-630 for A, B, C, DRB1 and DQB1; 500 to 550 for DQA1; fewer than 610 for DPA1; and about 450 for DPB1. Of the roughly 400 genotyped donors, approximately 83% fell in the genetic ancestry cluster associated with self-reported Caucasian donors. Among around 400 genotyped donors of the cohort, an average of around 220,000 unique TCR beta nucleotide sequences was sequenced per donor, of which about 19% were non-productive. Alongside the repertoire data, information on donor age, sex, ethnicity and CMV serostatus was compiled. Every discovery cohort repertoire had been produced on one sequencing platform. HLA typing included class I and class II loci at four-digit resolution. Along with the roughly 670-subject first cohort, a separate validation cohort of about 110 different subjects was used. Several DR-DQ haplotypes were handled as single units for association and clustering, since linkage in the cohort was strong. A later genetic analysis used genome-wide SNP genotypes for about 60% of the roughly 670 donors, treating that subset as a discovery cohort. High-throughput TCR immunosequencing, statistical association of individual TCRs with disease status, and machine learning were combined to predict cytomegalovirus infection status. The T cell repertoires of several hundred subjects were profiled by immunosequencing and related to cytomegalovirus serostatus. In the later analysis, no new phenotypic data were used to find candidate immune exposures; instead, reliance was placed on TCR beta sequences and their occurrence across donors. Approximately 300 gigabases of sequencing data and about 92 million unique TCR sequences made up an early release that covered approximately 620 HLA-typed donors. The study aimed to test whether cataloging public T cell receptors could reveal signatures of past pathogen exposure. In an earlier analysis of 550 to 700 of the donors, high-throughput TCR beta sequencing was used to judge whether each TCR beta V gene segment behaved as functional or pseudogenic. A later analysis re-examined previously published TCR beta repertoires from about 670 donors and added high-resolution HLA genotyping to investigate patterns of TCR occurrence. Beyond this particular receptor, the publication reports: The 87-base-pair reads could not distinguish some IMGT-functional V segments, including TRBV6-2 and TRBV6-3, so those segments were excluded. In vitro tests confirmed that three of the cytomegalovirus-associated TCR beta chains recognize cytomegalovirus antigens. Because HLA typing was unavailable for some donors at each locus, only the typed subset was used in association tests. An association between a missense DCLRE1C variant and V-gene and J-gene trimming of TCR beta chains was found in a later genetic analysis and replicated in an independent cohort. Seventeen rarely observed V segments, including chromosome 9 orphons, were excluded from the earlier analysis of just under 600 of the donors because counts were too low. For the cohort, immune exposure information was limited to CMV serostatus. Most TCR sequences were seen in very few donors, while some public TCRs were found in many individuals. According to a later analysis, parvovirus B19, influenza, CMV and Epstein-Barr virus appeared linked to several top co-occurrence clusters. Roughly uniform sequencing depth across donors was assumed in presence/absence analyses, although this assumption may not hold. In a later analysis, HLA-associated TCR beta chains showed more clonal expansion and lower generation probabilities than non-associated chains that were equally common. A further reported finding was that TCR beta sequences accurately predicted the HLA-A and HLA-B alleles for most subjects in the first cohort. According to a later analysis, TCR association rates differed among HLA loci, with DRB1 alleles showing the most associated TCRs and HLA-C alleles showing the fewest. Broadly in line with IMGT annotations, most TCR beta V segments showed up in productive rearrangements about 90% or about 30% of the time in an earlier analysis of under 700 of the donors. Cytomegalovirus status was reported to be diagnosed by the classifier with high specificity and sensitivity in both the original and validation cohorts. The authors suggested that the approach could potentially be extended to other disease states and immunological phenotypes. At a false discovery rate of 0.05, a later analysis linked around 17,000 TCR beta sequences to specific HLA alleles. When HLA alleles, especially DR and DQ, strongly co-occurred, TCR associations were difficult to assign to individual alleles. A group of highly shared sequence variants was considered likely to be a technical artifact of the sequencing pipeline. Correlated functional status among segregating V segments might reflect linkage disequilibrium, but an unknown experimental factor could not be ruled out. In a later analysis, most CMV-associated TCR beta chains were found to appear HLA-restricted, with HLA associations seemingly driven largely by CMV exposure. The cohort was sequenced for TCR beta chains only, and without alpha or paired-chain data the features that could be detected were limited. In a later genetic analysis, fewer N-insertions in productive TCRs were reported among donors in an Asian-associated ancestry cluster than the roughly 700-donor mean. The study gave a list of about 170 TCR beta chains associated with cytomegalovirus.

Details on this clone: The target of this receptor is not known. No much larger clone exists at a distance of one base, and base qualities are not known.

The cohort was made up of 666 healthy bone marrow donors. All cohort members were sampled while nominally healthy, although unrecorded immune exposures were likely present. The donor tested CMV seronegative and was one of the 352 seronegative cohort members. Each donor provided a peripheral blood sample, and peripheral blood mononuclear cells were used for TCR beta sequencing. Genomic DNA was extracted from the blood cell samples with the Qiagen DNeasy Blood Extraction Kit. The trim is 6 bases for V and 4 bases for J, with a gap of 15 bases between the germline ends. Counted from cysteine to phenylalanine, this CDR3 has 14 amino acids. Just CDR3 DNA is preserved here, 42 bases in frame from base 1. In the germline V gene, CDR1 corresponds to SNHLY and CDR2 to FYNNEI. Receptor amplification or capture employed the immunoSEQ multiplex PCR assay. For the multiplex PCR, a mixture combining 60 forward primers for TCR Vbeta segments and 13 reverse primers for TCR Jbeta segments was used. The CDR3 region of rearranged TCR beta genes was amplified from genomic DNA by a multiplex PCR assay. The amplified TCR beta libraries were sequenced on the Illumina HiSeq System as 87-base-pair reads. Concerning the study's data processing: Across the 670 or so repertoires, a later analysis counted roughly 84 million unique TCR beta chains, 9.5 million to 13 million of which were shared by at least two donors. Raw reads were error-corrected and collapsed into unique sequences by a nearest-neighbor algorithm in which closely related sequences were merged to remove PCR and sequencing errors. To assign V, D and J gene segments, CDR3 sequences were aligned to IMGT reference sequences. For a sequence to be retained, at least a six-nucleotide match to both a V gene segment and a J gene segment was required. A rearrangement was called productive if the CDR3 had no stop codons and remained in frame with V and J, and every other rearrangement was called non-productive. Following IMGT convention, CDR3 was defined as the stretch from the second conserved V-encoded cysteine to the conserved J-encoded phenylalanine. The earlier analysis of some 540 of the donors excluded any sequence lacking an unambiguous match to a single V gene segment. In an earlier analysis of 587 of the donors, V segments were called functional above 56.7% productive rearrangements and were called segregating when the between-donor standard deviation exceeded 5%. A statistical classification framework was built to diagnose cytomegalovirus status from the catalog of TCR beta chain sequences. V and J gene assignment, in a later analysis, came from comparing TCR nucleotide sequences with IMGT/GENE-DB human TR gene sequences. The TCRdist pipeline was used in a later analysis to assign CDR3 sequences and most-parsimonious VDJ recombination scenarios. In a later analysis, every TCR beta chain was defined by the combination of its CDR3 amino acid sequence and its V-gene family, and reads without a unique V-gene family were dropped. A later analysis removed 592 highly shared, low-generation-probability nucleotide sequences to deal with suspected cross-contamination and a sequencing artifact. For each public chain, a later analysis derived a clonal expansion index from normalized ranks of inferred template counts within each repertoire. In a later analysis, generation probabilities were computed using a VDJ recombination model fitted to out-of-frame rearrangements, and the results were checked against IGoR. A later analysis scored TCR-TCR, TCR-HLA and TCR-CMV co-occurrence with hypergeometric tests, applying a repertoire-size bias correction to TCR pairs. A later analysis estimated false discovery rates by permuting HLA or CMV assignments 20 times. In a later analysis, co-occurring TCRs were grouped using DBSCAN, and TCRdist sequence similarity was added for clustering within HLA-allele-positive subsets. Repertoires with fewer than 30,000 or more than 120,000 public chains were left out of co-occurrence clustering, as were about 5 repertoires with anomalous nucleotide sharing. Held by TCRdb, this immuneACCESS table contains in-frame sequences only and omits some clones. Under half of the omission traces to an unresolved V gene where checked; the cause of the rest is unknown. The D gene and trimming were derived from the DNA, and the V and J assignments and clone size from that table. The sample data list 140,000 or so clones, and over 75% of these were observed just once. Approximately 1.8% of the sample lies in the top ten.

Sequencing input: PBMCs. The receptor was derived from a middle-aged man in good health and CMV-seronegative. The V gene is TRBV2 and the J gene is TRBJ1-1, with no confidently assigned D gene. Here the CDR3 is given as CASRPGSPGTEAFF. The bases are TGTGCCAGCAGGCCCGGGTCCCCTGGCACTGAAGCTTTCTTT. This CDR3, with the reference TRBV2 and TRBJ1-1 proteins standing in past its ends, gives the full variable domain EPEVTQTPSHQVTQMGQEVILRCVPISNHLYFYWYRQILGQKVEFLVSFYNNEISEKSEIFDDQFSVERPDGSNFTLKIRSTKLEDSAMYFCASRPGSPGTEAFFGQGTRLTVV.